These T cell receptor beta chains were read from a single sample in a study of immune evolution from preneoplasia to lung adenocarcinoma. Sequencing used immunoSEQ multiplex PCR; TCRdb keeps in-frame clones, though not all of them. The sample has roughly 4,700 clones, around nine tenths seen once. The sample consisted of FFPE atypical adenomatous hyperplasia tissue from the lung. These receptors originate from a person aged 65 to 85 with lung adenocarcinoma. Each CDR3 is given with its conserved first and last residue. Each record gives: clone size, D gene, V gene, J gene, CDR3 protein, CDR3 DNA. The D gene is left open where the match is weak. Not every row has a clone size; where given, it reads once, few, many or a size class.

abundance: once; d_gene: .; v_gene: TRBV27; j_gene: TRBJ1-1; CDR3aa: CASSLSAGNTEAFF; CDR3nt: TGTGCCAGCAGTTTAAGCGCGGGGAACACTGAAGCTTTCTTT
abundance: .; d_gene: TRBD1; v_gene: TRBV19; j_gene: TRBJ2-1; CDR3aa: CASSVPSGQRNEQFF; CDR3nt: TGTGCCAGTAGTGTACCCTCGGGACAGCGCAATGAGCAGTTCTTC
abundance: .; d_gene: TRBD1; v_gene: TRBV6-5; j_gene: TRBJ1-1; CDR3aa: CASSLSWTGEAFF; CDR3nt: TGTGCCAGCAGTTTATCGTGGACAGGGGAAGCTTTCTTT
abundance: few; d_gene: .; v_gene: TRBV28; j_gene: TRBJ2-7; CDR3aa: CASRGGQGYEQYF; CDR3nt: TGTGCCAGCAGAGGAGGGCAGGGCTACGAGCAGTACTTC
abundance: .; d_gene: TRBD1; v_gene: TRBV5-1; j_gene: TRBJ1-5; CDR3aa: CASSLRDRGHFNQPQHF; CDR3nt: TGCGCCAGCAGCTTACGGGACAGGGGACACTTCAATCAGCCCCAGCATTTT
abundance: .; d_gene: .; v_gene: TRBV10-2; j_gene: TRBJ2-3; CDR3aa: CASSDRALASSDTQYF; CDR3nt: TGCGCCAGCAGTGACCGGGCACTAGCTTCGTCAGATACGCAGTATTTT
abundance: .; d_gene: .; v_gene: TRBV15; j_gene: TRBJ1-1; CDR3aa: CATSSHLFVGTEAFF; CDR3nt: TGTGCCACCAGCTCCCACCTGTTTGTCGGCACTGAAGCTTTCTTT
abundance: .; d_gene: TRBD1; v_gene: TRBV4-1; j_gene: TRBJ1-3; CDR3aa: CASSPGQAGNTIYF; CDR3nt: TGCGCCAGCAGCCCCGGACAGGCTGGAAACACCATATATTTT
abundance: .; d_gene: .; v_gene: TRBV19; j_gene: TRBJ2-3; CDR3aa: CASSIGQASTDTQYF; CDR3nt: TGTGCCAGTAGTATCGGGCAGGCTAGCACAGATACGCAGTATTTT
abundance: once; d_gene: TRBD1; v_gene: TRBV28; j_gene: TRBJ1-1; CDR3aa: CASSLIGDRSTEAFF; CDR3nt: TGTGCCAGCAGTTTAATAGGGGACAGGTCCACTGAAGCTTTCTTT
abundance: .; d_gene: .; v_gene: TRBV28; j_gene: TRBJ1-1; CDR3aa: CASSEYRDEAFF; CDR3nt: TGTGCCAGCAGTGAATACAGGGATGAAGCTTTCTTT
abundance: .; d_gene: .; v_gene: TRBV6-1; j_gene: TRBJ2-6; CDR3aa: CASSEQGRAANVLTF; CDR3nt: TGTGCCAGCAGTGAGCAGGGACGGGCGGCCAACGTCCTGACTTTC
abundance: .; d_gene: .; v_gene: TRBV5-4; j_gene: TRBJ1-2; CDR3aa: CASSLEQGQDYGYTF; CDR3nt: TGTGCCAGCAGCTTGGAGCAGGGACAAGACTATGGCTACACCTTC
abundance: .; d_gene: .; v_gene: TRBV7-9; j_gene: TRBJ1-1; CDR3aa: CASSFGNTEAFF; CDR3nt: TGTGCCAGCAGCTTTGGGAACACTGAAGCTTTCTTT
abundance: few; d_gene: .; v_gene: TRBV7-6; j_gene: TRBJ2-5; CDR3aa: CASSLGNQETQYF; CDR3nt: TGTGCCAGCAGCTTAGGGAACCAAGAGACCCAGTACTTC
abundance: .; d_gene: .; v_gene: TRBV5-1; j_gene: TRBJ1-1; CDR3aa: CASRRTDTSEAFF; CDR3nt: TGCGCCAGCAGGCGGACGGATACGTCCGAAGCTTTCTTT
abundance: .; d_gene: TRBD2; v_gene: TRBV11-2; j_gene: TRBJ2-1; CDR3aa: CASSTQLAGEGNEQFF; CDR3nt: TGTGCCAGCAGTACGCAACTAGCGGGAGAAGGTAATGAGCAGTTCTTC
abundance: .; d_gene: TRBD1; v_gene: TRBV18; j_gene: TRBJ1-5; CDR3aa: CASSPPGGQGGQRGNQPQHF; CDR3nt: TGTGCCAGCTCACCACCGGGCGGACAGGGGGGTCAACGAGGCAATCAGCCCCAGCATTTT
abundance: .; d_gene: TRBD1; v_gene: TRBV28; j_gene: TRBJ1-2; CDR3aa: CATVGQGAYGYTF; CDR3nt: TGTGCCACAGTAGGACAGGGGGCCTATGGCTACACCTTC
abundance: .; d_gene: .; v_gene: TRBV15; j_gene: TRBJ2-1; CDR3aa: CATRPSDYSYNEQFF; CDR3nt: TGTGCCACCCGCCCCTCCGATTACTCCTACAATGAGCAGTTCTTC
abundance: .; d_gene: .; v_gene: TRBV7-6; j_gene: TRBJ2-3; CDR3aa: CASSLVVGGAMPDTQYF; CDR3nt: TGTGCCAGCAGCTTAGTTGTCGGGGGCGCGATGCCAGATACGCAGTATTTT
abundance: once; d_gene: .; v_gene: TRBV11-2; j_gene: TRBJ2-2; CDR3aa: CASSLYNGGANTGELFF; CDR3nt: TGTGCCAGCAGCTTATACAACGGTGGCGCGAACACCGGGGAGCTGTTTTTT
abundance: .; d_gene: .; v_gene: TRBV7-3; j_gene: TRBJ1-1; CDR3aa: CASSLTGAENTEAFF; CDR3nt: TGTGCCAGCAGCTTAACGGGGGCGGAGAACACTGAAGCTTTCTTT
abundance: .; d_gene: TRBD1; v_gene: TRBV28; j_gene: TRBJ2-7; CDR3aa: CASKGTGGGYEQYF; CDR3nt: TGTGCCAGCAAAGGGACAGGGGGAGGATACGAGCAGTACTTC
abundance: once; d_gene: .; v_gene: TRBV9; j_gene: TRBJ1-2; CDR3aa: CASSVDPSSYGYTF; CDR3nt: TGTGCCAGCAGCGTAGATCCCAGTAGCTATGGCTACACCTTC
abundance: .; d_gene: TRBD2; v_gene: TRBV7-2; j_gene: TRBJ2-7; CDR3aa: CASSLLAGGSYEQYF; CDR3nt: TGTGCCAGCAGCTTGCTAGCGGGGGGAAGTTACGAGCAGTACTTC
abundance: .; d_gene: TRBD2; v_gene: TRBV4-1; j_gene: TRBJ2-1; CDR3aa: CASSQVPLAGSYNEQFF; CDR3nt: TGCGCCAGCAGCCAAGTCCCCCTAGCGGGCTCCTACAATGAGCAGTTCTTC
abundance: .; d_gene: TRBD1; v_gene: TRBV7-3; j_gene: TRBJ1-1; CDR3aa: CASSPKGGSEAFF; CDR3nt: TGTGCCAGCAGCCCTAAAGGGGGCTCTGAAGCTTTCTTT
abundance: .; d_gene: .; v_gene: TRBV7-6; j_gene: TRBJ2-7; CDR3aa: CASSPIQGGEQYF; CDR3nt: TGTGCCAGCAGCCCGATACAGGGTGGCGAGCAGTACTTC
abundance: .; d_gene: .; v_gene: TRBV9; j_gene: TRBJ2-3; CDR3aa: CASSVVGYYTDTQYF; CDR3nt: TGTGCCAGCAGCGTAGTGGGCTACTACACAGATACGCAGTATTTT
abundance: once; d_gene: TRBD2; v_gene: TRBV5-1; j_gene: TRBJ2-3; CDR3aa: CASSLASGVGADTQYF; CDR3nt: TGCGCCAGCAGCTTGGCGAGCGGGGTAGGCGCAGATACGCAGTATTTT
abundance: .; d_gene: .; v_gene: TRBV5-1; j_gene: TRBJ2-3; CDR3aa: CASSLAPGSTDTQYF; CDR3nt: TGCGCCAGCAGCTTGGCTCCGGGGAGCACAGATACGCAGTATTTT
abundance: once; d_gene: .; v_gene: TRBV30; j_gene: TRBJ2-3; CDR3aa: CAWSVGKGGTDTQYF; CDR3nt: TGTGCCTGGAGTGTAGGAAAGGGTGGCACAGATACGCAGTATTTT
abundance: .; d_gene: .; v_gene: TRBV19; j_gene: TRBJ1-5; CDR3aa: CASSISAVQEDQPQHF; CDR3nt: TGTGCCAGTAGTATTTCTGCCGTCCAGGAGGATCAGCCCCAGCATTTT
abundance: .; d_gene: TRBD1; v_gene: TRBV5-1; j_gene: TRBJ1-1; CDR3aa: CASSSDGQGNTEAFF; CDR3nt: TGCGCCAGCAGCTCGGACGGACAGGGGAACACTGAAGCTTTCTTT
abundance: .; d_gene: .; v_gene: TRBV7-9; j_gene: TRBJ2-7; CDR3aa: CASSEGLVYEQYF; CDR3nt: TGTGCCAGCAGCGAGGGACTTGTCTACGAGCAGTACTTC
abundance: once; d_gene: .; v_gene: TRBV9; j_gene: TRBJ2-3; CDR3aa: CASSVGLVETDTQYF; CDR3nt: TGTGCCAGCAGCGTAGGACTAGTAGAGACAGATACGCAGTATTTT
abundance: .; d_gene: .; v_gene: TRBV5-4; j_gene: TRBJ2-7; CDR3aa: CASSSNPTDPYEQYF; CDR3nt: TGTGCCAGCAGCTCCAACCCGACAGATCCCTACGAGCAGTACTTC
abundance: once; d_gene: .; v_gene: TRBV19; j_gene: TRBJ1-1; CDR3aa: CATRTGKKNTEAFF; CDR3nt: TGTGCCACCCGGACCGGGAAGAAAAACACTGAAGCTTTCTTT
abundance: .; d_gene: .; v_gene: TRBV2; j_gene: TRBJ2-2; CDR3aa: CASSGIGWDTGELFF; CDR3nt: TGTGCCAGCAGTGGAATCGGGTGGGACACCGGGGAGCTGTTTTTT
abundance: once; d_gene: .; v_gene: TRBV6-1; j_gene: TRBJ2-1; CDR3aa: CASSVYINNEQFF; CDR3nt: TGTGCCAGCAGTGTTTACATAAACAATGAGCAGTTCTTC
abundance: .; d_gene: TRBD1; v_gene: TRBV7-3; j_gene: TRBJ2-2; CDR3aa: CASSGTGDYAVTGELFF; CDR3nt: TGTGCCAGCAGCGGGACAGGGGATTATGCGGTTACCGGGGAGCTGTTTTTT
abundance: once; d_gene: .; v_gene: TRBV27; j_gene: TRBJ1-1; CDR3aa: CAVLGGELTEAFF; CDR3nt: TGTGCCGTCCTCGGGGGCGAATTAACTGAAGCTTTCTTT
abundance: .; d_gene: .; v_gene: TRBV7-9; j_gene: TRBJ2-3; CDR3aa: CASRGQGAGTDTQYF; CDR3nt: TGTGCCAGCAGGGGTCAGGGCGCTGGCACAGATACGCAGTATTTT
abundance: .; d_gene: .; v_gene: TRBV7-4; j_gene: TRBJ1-1; CDR3aa: CASSPSRQGSCGTEAFF; CDR3nt: TGTGCCAGCAGCCCCTCGCGCCAGGGAAGTTGCGGCACTGAAGCTTTCTTT
abundance: .; d_gene: TRBD1; v_gene: TRBV7-9; j_gene: TRBJ2-1; CDR3aa: CASSSPQTGAYNEQFF; CDR3nt: TGTGCCAGCAGCTCCCCCCAGACAGGGGCCTACAATGAGCAGTTCTTC
abundance: .; d_gene: .; v_gene: TRBV19; j_gene: TRBJ1-1; CDR3aa: CASSIQDFGGTEAFF; CDR3nt: TGTGCCAGTAGTATTCAGGACTTCGGCGGCACTGAAGCTTTCTTT
abundance: .; d_gene: .; v_gene: TRBV6-6; j_gene: TRBJ1-3; CDR3aa: CASSSQGSNRNTIYF; CDR3nt: TGTGCCAGCAGTTCACAGGGAAGTAATAGGAACACCATATATTTT
abundance: .; d_gene: .; v_gene: TRBV11-2; j_gene: TRBJ1-1; CDR3aa: CASSLVQGVGEAFF; CDR3nt: TGTGCCAGCAGCTTAGTCCAGGGCGTGGGTGAAGCTTTCTTT
abundance: once; d_gene: .; v_gene: TRBV6-1; j_gene: TRBJ1-1; CDR3aa: CASSYSLQGEAFF; CDR3nt: TGTGCCAGCAGCTATAGTTTACAGGGCGAAGCTTTCTTT
abundance: .; d_gene: TRBD2; v_gene: TRBV5-1; j_gene: TRBJ2-5; CDR3aa: CASSGISGGLQETQYF; CDR3nt: TGCGCCAGCAGCGGTATTAGCGGGGGGCTACAAGAGACCCAGTACTTC
abundance: .; d_gene: .; v_gene: TRBV7-9; j_gene: TRBJ1-4; CDR3aa: CASSLGQWNEKLFF; CDR3nt: TGTGCCAGCAGCTTAGGACAGTGGAATGAAAAACTGTTTTTT
abundance: .; d_gene: .; v_gene: TRBV28; j_gene: TRBJ1-4; CDR3aa: CASFPSGEGEKLFF; CDR3nt: TGTGCCAGTTTCCCCTCGGGGGAAGGTGAAAAACTGTTTTTT
abundance: .; d_gene: TRBD2; v_gene: TRBV7-6; j_gene: TRBJ2-5; CDR3aa: CASSLGTPGLAGGQETQYF; CDR3nt: TGTGCCAGCAGCTTAGGGACCCCGGGACTAGCGGGGGGGCAAGAGACCCAGTACTTC
abundance: once; d_gene: TRBD1; v_gene: TRBV19; j_gene: TRBJ2-7; CDR3aa: CASATGGSANEQYF; CDR3nt: TGTGCCAGTGCTACAGGGGGCTCGGCTAACGAGCAGTACTTC
abundance: .; d_gene: .; v_gene: TRBV15; j_gene: TRBJ2-5; CDR3aa: CATSRELTGAQETQYF; CDR3nt: TGTGCCACCAGCAGAGAACTAACGGGGGCTCAAGAGACCCAGTACTTC
abundance: .; d_gene: .; v_gene: TRBV9; j_gene: TRBJ2-2; CDR3aa: CASSINTGELFF; CDR3nt: TGTGCCAGCAGCATAAACACCGGGGAGCTGTTTTTT